This T cell receptor (beta chain) was recorded in a study of T cell repertoires in cytomegalovirus infection (dated by TCRdb to between 2018 and 2020). Background for the entire study: Alongside well-studied HLA-B-restricted epitopes, the peptide stimulations were aimed at recently identified HLA-C-restricted CMV epitopes, whose presentation resists viral immunomodulation. Donor HLA type was relevant to the analysis, as public TCR beta signatures indicated carriage of CMV infection together with the matching HLA type. General findings and caveats noted by the study authors: The ex vivo response was dominated by HLA-C-restricted CMV-specific TCR beta clonotypes, which also provided the single most frequent clonotype in two of eight donors. Carriers of CMV infection plus the relevant HLA type were discriminated by the cumulative frequency of public TCR beta family members in the study cohort and in an independent roughly 320-donor cohort.

About this clonotype: The clone's antigen remains unknown. No base-level quality is on record; no much larger clone is a single base apart.

Reads for this sample came from an Illumina HiSeq 1500. In TCRdb, the public reads were trimmed at Q25 with fastp and aligned with MiXCR, with productive beta chains retained. Rows merge per CDR3 protein into single entries with the most common DNA and genes. For this sample the table gives more than 85,000 distinct CDR3 sequences, of which around 29% were detected only once. The ten largest clones take up roughly 81% of the sample. CDR1 LGHNA and CDR2 YNFKEQ are derived from the germline V gene. Inclusive of the bounding cysteine and phenylalanine, the CDR3 is 13 residues long. Only the CDR3 DNA is retained, 39 bases long and in frame from the first base. V lost 0 bases and J lost 3 bases; the stretch between them is 5 bases long. The treatment or condition label on this specimen signifies: in vitro stimulation with specific CMV peptide epitopes to enrich CMV-specific T cells.

This sequence uses TRBV4-2 and TRBJ1-1, with no reliable assignment of the D segment. This sequence was found in a human donor in good health (CMV status not recorded). Some clones in this sample may be carry-over from other donors' samples. Sequencing used CD8+ T cells from cultured PBMCs, obtained from culture after CMV antigen stimulation. The base sequence is TGTGCCAGCAGCCAAGACTGGGACACTGAAGCTTTCTTT. Its translation reads: CASSQDWDTEAFF.